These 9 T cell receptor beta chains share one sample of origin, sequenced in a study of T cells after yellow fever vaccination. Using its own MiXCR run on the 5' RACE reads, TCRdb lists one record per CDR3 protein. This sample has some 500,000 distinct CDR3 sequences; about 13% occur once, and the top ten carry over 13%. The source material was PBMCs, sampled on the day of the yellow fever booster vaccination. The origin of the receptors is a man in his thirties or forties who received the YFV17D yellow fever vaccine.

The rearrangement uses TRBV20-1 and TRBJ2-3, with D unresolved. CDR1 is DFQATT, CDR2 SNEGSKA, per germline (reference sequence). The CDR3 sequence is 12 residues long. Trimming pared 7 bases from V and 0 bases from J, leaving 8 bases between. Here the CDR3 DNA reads TGCAGTGTCGTAGCTAGCACAGATACGCAGTATTTT. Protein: CSVVASTDTQYF.

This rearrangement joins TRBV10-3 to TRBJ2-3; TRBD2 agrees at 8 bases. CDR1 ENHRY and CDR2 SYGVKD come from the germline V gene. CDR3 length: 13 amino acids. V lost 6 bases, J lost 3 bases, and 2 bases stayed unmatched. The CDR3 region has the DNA TGTGCCATCAGCACTAGCGGAACAGATACGCAGTATTTT. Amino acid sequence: CAISTSGTDTQYF.

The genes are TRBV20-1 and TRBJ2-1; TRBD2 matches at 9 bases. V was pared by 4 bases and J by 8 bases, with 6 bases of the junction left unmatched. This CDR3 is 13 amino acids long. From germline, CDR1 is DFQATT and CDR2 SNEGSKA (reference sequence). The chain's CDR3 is CSAIPGLADEQFF. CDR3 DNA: TGCAGTGCTATCCCGGGACTAGCTGATGAGCAGTTCTTC.

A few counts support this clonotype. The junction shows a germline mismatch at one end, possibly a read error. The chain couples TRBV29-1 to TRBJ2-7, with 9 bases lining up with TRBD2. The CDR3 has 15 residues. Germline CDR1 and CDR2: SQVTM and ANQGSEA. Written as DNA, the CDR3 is TGCAGCGTTGAAGACGAGCGGGAGGACCTATACGAGAAGTACTTC. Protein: CSVEDEREDLYEKYF.

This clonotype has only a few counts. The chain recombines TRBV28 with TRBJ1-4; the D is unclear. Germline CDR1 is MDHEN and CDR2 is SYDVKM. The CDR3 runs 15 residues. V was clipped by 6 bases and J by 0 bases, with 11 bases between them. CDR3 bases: TGTGCCAGCAGCCGGGTAGGGCCAACTAATGAAAAACTGTTTTTT. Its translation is CASSRVGPTNEKLFF.

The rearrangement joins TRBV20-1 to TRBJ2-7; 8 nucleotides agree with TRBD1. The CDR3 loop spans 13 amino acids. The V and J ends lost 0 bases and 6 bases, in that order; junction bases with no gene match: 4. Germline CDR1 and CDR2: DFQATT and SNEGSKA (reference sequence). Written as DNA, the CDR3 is TGCAGTGCTAGAGATCAGGGGGCTGGCGAGCAGTACTTC. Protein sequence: CSARDQGAGEQYF.

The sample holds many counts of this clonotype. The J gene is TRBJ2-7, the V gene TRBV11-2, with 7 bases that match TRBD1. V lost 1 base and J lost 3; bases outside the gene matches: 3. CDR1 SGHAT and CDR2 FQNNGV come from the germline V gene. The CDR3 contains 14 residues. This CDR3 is CASSLGTGNYEQYF. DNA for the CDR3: TGTGCCAGCAGCTTAGGGACAGGAAACTACGAGCAGTACTTC.

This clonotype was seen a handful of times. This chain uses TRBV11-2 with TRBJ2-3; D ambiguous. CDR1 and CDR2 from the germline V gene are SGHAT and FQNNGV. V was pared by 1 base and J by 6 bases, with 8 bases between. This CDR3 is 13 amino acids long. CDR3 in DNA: TGTGCCAGCAGCTTAGTCGGCCGGGATACGCAGTATTTT. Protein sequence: CASSLVGRDTQYF.

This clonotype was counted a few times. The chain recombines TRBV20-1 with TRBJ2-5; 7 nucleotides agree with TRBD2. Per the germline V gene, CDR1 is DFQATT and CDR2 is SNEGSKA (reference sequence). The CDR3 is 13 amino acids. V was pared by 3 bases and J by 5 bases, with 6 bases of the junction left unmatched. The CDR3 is CSASPQAGETQYF. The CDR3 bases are TGCAGTGCTAGCCCCCAAGCGGGGGAGACCCAGTACTTC.